The entry below gives a single T cell receptor (beta chain) sequence along with its context. Its antigen remains unidentified. The data stem from a study of T cell repertoires in cytomegalovirus infection. As for the study in general: Public TCR beta signatures indicated both CMV infection and matching HLA type. Study-wide points: Summed frequency of shared TCR beta families picked out CMV carriers who also had the relevant HLA. In two of eight donors, the top clonotype was HLA-C-restricted CMV-specific.

The CDR3 is 15 amino acids. Germline lookup yields CDR1 MGHRA and CDR2 YSYEKL. After removal of 0 bases from V and 4 bases from J, the junction contained 4 bases not matched to a gene. TCRdb recomputed calls from the reads with MiXCR, one row per CDR3 protein. The sample shows 150,000 to 200,000 distinct CDR3 sequences, approximately 15% of them seen only once. This clonotype originated in a human donor in good health (CMV status not recorded). Some clones in this sample may be carry-over from other donors' samples. The sample taken for sequencing was PBMCs. V is TRBV4-1 and J is TRBJ2-3; 7 bases are shared with TRBD2. CDR3: CASSQEGGNPDTQYF. CDR3 sequence (DNA): TGCGCCAGCAGCCAAGAGGGGGGGAATCCAGATACGCAGTATTTT.